Listed below are T cell receptor beta chains from one sample, sequenced in a study of blood T cells in healthy people across ages. TCRdb redid the calling of the 5' RACE reads with MiXCR, one entry per CDR3 protein. The sample lists around 780,000 distinct CDR3 sequences; roughly three fifths were seen once. Sequencing used blood. The receptors were gathered from a man aged 40-49 years in good health. CDR3s include the opening cysteine and the closing phenylalanine or tryptophan. D genes are given only for firm matches. Size is stated for part of the rows, as once, few or many counts, or as a class when the clone is expanded.

V gene	J gene	D gene	clone size	CDR3 DNA	CDR3 protein
TRBV6-2/TRBV6-3	TRBJ2-1	-	-	TGTGCCAGCAGTGCCCCCAGTAATGAGCAGTTCTTC	CASSAPSNEQFF
TRBV6-6	TRBJ1-2	-	-	TGTGCCAGCAGTTACATCGACGGAGACGGCTACACCTTC	CASSYIDGDGYTF
TRBV20-1	TRBJ1-2	TRBD1	-	TGCAGTGCTAGTCAGGGACAGAACTATGGCTACACCTTC	CSASQGQNYGYTF
TRBV6-5	TRBJ1-2	-	once	TGTGCCAGCAGTTACGGTAGCGGGGGCTACACCTTC	CASSYGSGGYTF
TRBV7-9	TRBJ2-5	TRBD2	once	TGTGCCAGCAGCGCCCGGGGGCTAGCGGGAAATTTGGAGACCCAGTACTTC	CASSARGLAGNLETQYF
TRBV20-1	TRBJ1-2	-	-	TGCAGTGCTAGAGATGGCCCAGGGGAAGGCTACACCTTC	CSARDGPGEGYTF
TRBV7-2	TRBJ2-4	-	-	TGTGCCAGCAGCTTTGGAAAAACCATTCAGTACTTC	CASSFGKTIQYF
TRBV11-2	TRBJ2-7	-	many	TGTGCCAGCAGCTCACTAGGGCAGGGTTACGAGCAGTACTTC	CASSSLGQGYEQYF
TRBV4-1	TRBJ2-7	TRBD1	-	TGCGCCAGCAGCCCAGGGACAGTGGGGATTGACGAGCAGTACTTC	CASSPGTVGIDEQYF
TRBV20-1	TRBJ2-7	-	-	TGCAGTGCTAGAGCCGTCACAGGGAGCTCCTACAATGAGCAGTACTTC	CSARAVTGSSYNEQYF
TRBV28	TRBJ2-1	-	-	TGTGCCAGCAGTCGAGCTAGGACCTACAATGAGCAGTTCTTC	CASSRARTYNEQFF
TRBV20-1	TRBJ2-7	TRBD1	few	TGCAGTGCTTCTATGCAGGGGGCGTTAGACGAGCAGTACTTC	CSASMQGALDEQYF
TRBV7-2	TRBJ1-2	-	-	TGTGCCAGCAGCTTAGCACTATTGGATCTTAACTATGGCTACACCTTC	CASSLALLDLNYGYTF
TRBV20-1	TRBJ2-7	-	-	TGCAGTGTATTTCGGGGGAGGAGGGGCGAGCAGTACTTC	CSVFRGRRGEQYF
TRBV11-2	TRBJ1-6	-	-	TGTGCCAGCAGCCCAACCGGGACCTCAAATTCACCCCTCCACTTT	CASSPTGTSNSPLHF
TRBV4-3	TRBJ2-1	-	-	TGCGCCAGCAGCCAAGATCCTCCGGGTATTCAAGAGACCCAGTTCTTC	CASSQDPPGIQETQFF
TRBV5-1	TRBJ2-3	TRBD2	-	TGCGCCAGCAGCTGGGGGGGGGGACCATCTCGCACAGATACGCAGTATTTT	CASSWGGGPSRTDTQYF
TRBV20-1	TRBJ2-3	-	-	TGCAGTGCGCCTCGAACAGGGGGGAGTCTCCGGGACTACTCGACGGGTACGCAGTATTTT	CSAPRTGGSLRDYSTGTQYF
TRBV7-2	TRBJ2-7	TRBD1	many	TGTGCCAGCAGCACTCGAGGACAGGGATCCTACGAGCAGTACTTC	CASSTRGQGSYEQYF
TRBV29-1	TRBJ2-7	TRBD2	-	TGCAGCGTTCGGGAAGGACTAGGACTAGGGTACTTC	CSVREGLGLGYF
TRBV28	TRBJ1-4	-	few	TGTGCCAGCAGTGAAGTCTACTATGGGGCCTCTAATGAAAAACTGTTTTTT	CASSEVYYGASNEKLFF
TRBV11-1	TRBJ2-3	-	-	TGTGTCAGCAGTTCAAGGGACCGGGAGTCAAGGAATACGCAGTATTTT	CVSSSRDRESRNTQYF
TRBV29-1	TRBJ1-2	-	-	TGCAGCGTTGAAGATAATGCGTATGGCTATGGCTACACCTTC	CSVEDNAYGYGYTF
TRBV29-1	TRBJ1-3	-	-	TGCAGCGCGGGTGGAAACACCATATATTTT	CSAGGNTIYF
TRBV4-2	TRBJ2-5	-	many	TGTGCCAGCAGCCAAGAAGTAGCGCGGAGTGGCCAAGAGACCCAGTACTTC	CASSQEVARSGQETQYF
TRBV7-9	TRBJ2-1	TRBD1	many	TGTGCCAGCAGCCCCGGGACAGACTACAATGAGCAGTTCTTC	CASSPGTDYNEQFF
TRBV7-9	TRBJ2-7	TRBD2	-	TGTGCCAGCAGCGCCGGACTAGCGGGAACCCGGACCTACAATGAGCAGTACTTC	CASSAGLAGTRTYNEQYF
TRBV7-2	TRBJ2-7	-	few	TGTGCCAGCAGCTCCGGACAGCCGAGCTCCTACGAGCAGTACTTC	CASSSGQPSSYEQYF
TRBV20-1	TRBJ2-7	TRBD1	-	TGCAGTGCTAGAGACCTACAGGGGGCGGGTGAGCAGTACTTC	CSARDLQGAGEQYF
TRBV20-1	TRBJ2-1	TRBD1	-	TGCAGTGCCCTCGAATGGACAGGCACTGAGCAGTTCTTC	CSALEWTGTEQFF
TRBV2	TRBJ2-2	-	-	TGTGCCAGCAGTGCTCCGAGACGGAACACCGGGGAGCTGTTTTTT	CASSAPRRNTGELFF
TRBV14	TRBJ1-2	-	medium-sized	TGTGCCAGCAGCCAAGATTTCCTTGACCACTATGGCTACACCTTC	CASSQDFLDHYGYTF
TRBV7-9	TRBJ2-7	-	few	TGTGCCAGCAGCCCGGGACGGGACTCCTACGAGCAGTACTTC	CASSPGRDSYEQYF
TRBV5-6	TRBJ2-5	-	-	TGTGCCAGCAGCTGGGGACTCGATCTCCAAGAGACCCAGTACTTC	CASSWGLDLQETQYF
TRBV9	TRBJ2-1	TRBD1	many	TGTGCCAGCAGCGTTTCTCAACGGACAGGGAATGAGCAGTTCTTC	CASSVSQRTGNEQFF
TRBV27	TRBJ2-1	TRBD1	-	TGTGCCAGCAGTTTAAACTCTGGGGACAGGGTGAATGAGCAGTTCTTC	CASSLNSGDRVNEQFF
TRBV12-3/TRBV12-4	TRBJ2-7	-	few	TGTGCCAGCAGTTCCGGAGGGGTAAGCTACGAGCAGTACTTC	CASSSGGVSYEQYF
TRBV11-3	TRBJ2-1	-	-	TGTGCCAGCAGCTCCTCGGGACCGACCGGAGGTGAGCAGTTCTTC	CASSSSGPTGGEQFF
TRBV7-9	TRBJ2-7	-	-	TGTGCCAGCAGCTTAGGTCCTCTGAGGAGCTCCTACGAGCAGTACTTC	CASSLGPLRSSYEQYF
TRBV3-1	TRBJ2-3	-	-	TGTGCCAGCACCACGATTGGGGCCCTGACGCAGTATTTT	CASTTIGALTQYF
TRBV28	TRBJ2-3	TRBD2	few	TGTGCCAGCAGTTTATATGGGACTAGCGGGGGGGTAGATACGCAGTATTTT	CASSLYGTSGGVDTQYF
TRBV11-2	TRBJ2-7	TRBD1	-	TGTGCCAGCAGCACCCCGATGACCGGGACAGGGATATACGAGCAGTACTTC	CASSTPMTGTGIYEQYF
TRBV20-1	TRBJ2-3	-	-	TGCAGTGCTGAGGCGGGTAGCACAGATACGCAGTATTTT	CSAEAGSTDTQYF
TRBV2	TRBJ2-3	TRBD1	-	TGTGCCGGCGGGCGACAGGGGGATACAGATACGCAGTATTTT	CAGGRQGDTDTQYF
TRBV7-2	TRBJ1-4	-	once	TGTGCCAGCAGCCCCCACGGGAACAGAAATAATGAAAAACTGTTTTTT	CASSPHGNRNNEKLFF